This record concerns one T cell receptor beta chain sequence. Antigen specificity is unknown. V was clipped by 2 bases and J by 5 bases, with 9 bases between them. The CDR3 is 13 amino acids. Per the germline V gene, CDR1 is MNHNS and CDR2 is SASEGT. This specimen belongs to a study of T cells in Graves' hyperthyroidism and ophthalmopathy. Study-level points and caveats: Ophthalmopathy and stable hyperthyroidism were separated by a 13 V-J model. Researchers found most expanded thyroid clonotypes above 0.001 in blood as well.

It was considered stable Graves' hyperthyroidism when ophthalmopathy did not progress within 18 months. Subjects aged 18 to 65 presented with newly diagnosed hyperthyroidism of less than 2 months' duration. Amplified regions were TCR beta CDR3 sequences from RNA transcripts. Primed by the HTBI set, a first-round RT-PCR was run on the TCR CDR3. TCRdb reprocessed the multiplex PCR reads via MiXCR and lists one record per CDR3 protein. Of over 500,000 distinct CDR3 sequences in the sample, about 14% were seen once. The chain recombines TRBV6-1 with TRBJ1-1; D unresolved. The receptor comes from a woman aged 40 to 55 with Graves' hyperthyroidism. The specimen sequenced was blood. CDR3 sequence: CASSEWLETEAFF. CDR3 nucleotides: TGTGCCAGCAGTGAATGGTTGGAAACTGAAGCTTTCTTT.